The 6 T cell receptor beta chains in this list originate from one sample, sequenced in a study of OX40 agonist ivuxolimab in advanced cancers. Library creation used the immunoSEQ multiplex PCR assay. Sourced from immuneACCESS, this table was stored by TCRdb with only in-frame sequences that have V and J called. A share of the clones is absent; for the studies checked, an unresolved V gene accounts for under half, and the remainder has no known explanation. The sample table lists 62,000 or so clones, 85% of them with a count of one. The ten largest make up about 4% of the sample. The material was CD4+ or CD8+ T cells sorted from blood, obtained in a trial of the OX40 agonist ivuxolimab. These receptors came from an adult with an advanced solid tumor such as melanoma, head and neck, liver or kidney cancer.

The genes are TRBV4-1 and TRBJ1-5, with no clear D. This CDR3 contains 16 residues. CDR1 is MGHRA, CDR2 YSYEKL, per germline. V was clipped by 4 bases and J by 8 bases, with 21 bases between them. CDR3 amino acids: CASSLAPAGRGEPQHF. The CDR3 DNA reads as TGCGCCAGCAGCCTAGCGCCGGCGGGCCGCGGTGAGCCCCAGCATTTT.

This clone was picked up one time. The genes are TRBV28 and TRBJ2-1, with D possibly TRBD1 on 6 matching bases. V was cut by 5 bases and J by 9 bases, with 20 bases left in between. The V gene's germline CDR1 is MDHEN and CDR2 SYDVKM. The CDR3 covers 15 residues. DNA for the CDR3: TGTGCCAGCAGTAATTTAGGGGACAACAGGGTTGAGCAGTTCTTC. It specifies CASSNLGDNRVEQFF.

The chain has TRBV5-1 and TRBJ2-5; D perhaps matches TRBD1 (6 bases). The CDR3 is made up of 14 amino acids. Germline V gives CDR1 SGHRS, CDR2 YFSETQ. Trimming stripped 3 bases from V and 1 base from J, with 10 bases between. CDR3 amino acids: CASSWGTFQETQYF. DNA for the CDR3: TGCGCCAGCAGCTGGGGGACATTCCAAGAGACCCAGTACTTC.

The J gene is TRBJ1-2, the V gene TRBV9; D is ambiguous. This CDR3 region has 16 residues. Germline CDR1 and CDR2: SGDLS and YYNGEE. V dropped 0 bases and J dropped 1 base, with 13 bases sitting between them. This CDR3 reads CASSVGVGDFNYGYTF. The CDR3 DNA follows: TGTGCCAGCAGCGTAGGAGTTGGAGACTTTAACTATGGCTACACCTTC.

The V gene is TRBV28, the J gene TRBJ1-2; D call uncertain. The V end was cut by 6 bases, the J end by 2 bases, with 13 bases between. There are 14 residues in the CDR3. CDR1 and CDR2 from the germline V gene are MDHEN and SYDVKM. The CDR3 protein is CASSRSFMNYGYTF. The CDR3 bases are TGTGCCAGCAGCCGGAGCTTTATGAACTATGGCTACACCTTC.

V usage is TRBV7-2 and J usage is TRBJ1-4, with D unresolved. The CDR3 has 15 amino acids. Germline CDR1 SGHTA, CDR2 FQGNSA. V shed 2 bases and J shed 5 bases, with 12 bases lying between them. CDR3 sequence reads: CASSLNGPANEKLFF. The CDR3 DNA reads as TGTGCCAGCAGCTTAAACGGGCCGGCGAATGAAAAACTGTTTTTT.